The T cell receptor beta chain under discussion was sequenced for a study of Graves' ophthalmopathy and Graves' hyperthyroidism. Study background: The study drew peripheral blood at initial diagnosis, before any treatment.

Other autoimmune diseases, uncontrolled infections, pregnancy and lactation each led to patient exclusion. Amplified material comprised TCR beta CDR3 regions derived from RNA transcripts. An initial RT-PCR round employing HTBI primers preceded a second-round multiplex PCR. From the multiplex PCR reads, TCRdb called clonotypes with MiXCR, one entry per CDR3 protein. The sample has fewer than 70,000 distinct CDR3 sequences, approximately 52% seen once. The CDR3 is made up of 14 amino acids. The V and J ends lost 4 bases and 3 bases respectively, with 13 bases between them. The germline CDR1 and CDR2 sequences are SGDLS and YYNGEE.

The chain carries TRBV9 and TRBJ1-2; tentatively, D is TRBD1 (6 bases). This sequence was found in an adult woman with Graves' ophthalmopathy. The sample taken for sequencing was peripheral blood. CDR3 sequence (DNA): TGTGCCAGCAGCTCCCCGCCAGGGGACTATGGCTACACCTTC. This codes for CASSSPPGDYGYTF.